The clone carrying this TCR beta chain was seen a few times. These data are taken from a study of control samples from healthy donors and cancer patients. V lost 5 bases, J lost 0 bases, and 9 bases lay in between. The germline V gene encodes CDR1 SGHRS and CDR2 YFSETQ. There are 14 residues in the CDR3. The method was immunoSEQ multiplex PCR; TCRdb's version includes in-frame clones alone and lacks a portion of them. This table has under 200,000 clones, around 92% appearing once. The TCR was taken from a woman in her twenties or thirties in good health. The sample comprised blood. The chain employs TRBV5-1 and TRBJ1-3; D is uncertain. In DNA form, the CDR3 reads TGCGCCAGCAGTGGAGGCGGCTCTGGAAACACCATATATTTT. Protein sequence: CASSGGGSGNTIYF.